The 18 T cell receptor beta chains below all came from one sample that was sequenced in a study of cytomegalovirus exposure and HLA in healthy donors. In the PCR, 60 Vbeta and 13 Jbeta primers were used. The table came from immunoSEQ multiplex PCR; TCRdb's copy has only in-frame clones and leaves some out. Among roughly 100,000 clones listed, less than 80% were seen once. Sequenced: PBMCs. The receptors originated from a man between 25 and 39 years old in good health and CMV-seronegative.

The V and J genes are TRBV28 and TRBJ2-5; no clear D gene. The CDR3 is 16 amino acids. Germline lookup yields CDR1 MDHEN and CDR2 SYDVKM. The V end lost 0 bases, the J end lost 0 bases, and 11 bases lay between the germline ends. The CDR3 DNA sequence: TGTGCCAGCAGTTTATGGGTCAGACAAAACCAAGAGACCCAGTACTTC. Translating gives CASSLWVRQNQETQYF.

The chain has TRBV10-1 and TRBJ2-3, with 7 positions matching TRBD1. V gave up 3 bases and J gave up 2 bases; unmatched junction bases: 11. This CDR3 has 17 amino acids. Germline values: CDR1 WNHNN, CDR2 SYGVQD (reference sequence). CDR3 residues: CASSDRIRQGDTDTQYF. The CDR3 coding sequence is TGCGCCAGCAGTGACCGAATACGACAGGGTGACACAGATACGCAGTATTTT.

This clone was observed a handful of times. V gene TRBV1 combines with J gene TRBJ1-2. TRBV1 is shown as a pseudogene. The length of the CDR3 is 16 residues. The CDR3 protein is CTSSHLTVRANYGYTF. The CDR3 nucleotides are TGCACCAGCAGCCATCTCACCGTACGAGCTAACTATGGCTACACCTTC.

The chain carries TRBV7-9 and TRBJ1-4; the D is unclear. The V gene lost 5 bases and the J gene lost 7 bases, with 8 bases spanning the gap. This CDR3 contains 12 residues. Germline-derived CDR1 and CDR2 are SEHNR and FQNEAQ (reference sequence). The CDR3 DNA is TGTGCCAGCAGCCGCCCGGGTGAAAAACTGTTTTTT. Residues: CASSRPGEKLFF.

The rearrangement joins TRBV9 to TRBJ2-1; TRBD2 matches 11 bases. This CDR3 has 15 residues. Germline V CDR1 and CDR2: SGDLS, YYNGEE. Trimming at V came to 3 bases and at J to 11 bases, leaving 10 bases not matched to a gene. Written as DNA, the CDR3 is TGTGCCAGCAGCGCAGTAGTTACTAGCGGGGGAAAGCAGTTCTTC. Translating gives CASSAVVTSGGKQFF.

This clone was detected once. The rearrangement uses TRBV5-1 and TRBJ2-7; 7 bases agree with TRBD1. Germline V gene lookup returns CDR1 SGHRS and CDR2 YFSETQ. This CDR3 region has 15 residues. V lost 4 bases, J lost 7 bases, and 14 bases stayed unmatched. The CDR3 reads CASSTRDSPIREQYF. Here the CDR3 DNA reads TGCGCCAGCAGCACCCGGGACAGCCCCATAAGGGAGCAGTACTTC.

The rearrangement joins TRBV19 to TRBJ2-7, with TRBD2 matching over 8 bases. The CDR3 is 15 residues long. The germline V gene has CDR1 LNHDA and CDR2 SQIVND (reference sequence). The ends lost 4 bases at V and 0 bases at J; junction bases unmatched: 5. As DNA, the CDR3 is TGTGCCAGTAGTAGGCGGGGACTAGACTCCTACGAGCAGTACTTC. This gives the protein CASSRRGLDSYEQYF.

The chain couples TRBV13 to TRBJ1-5; D unclear. The CDR3 contains 13 residues. V gave up 3 bases and J gave up 8 bases, with 11 bases separating them. Germline CDR1 reads PRHDT; CDR2 reads FYEKMQ (reference sequence). CDR3 region: CASSFTPGEPQHF. The CDR3 region has the DNA TGTGCCAGCAGCTTTACCCCCGGAGAGCCCCAGCATTTT.

V usage is TRBV4-3 and J usage is TRBJ1-1; a weak D match, TRBD1 (5 bases). The germline gives CDR1 LGHNA, CDR2 YSLEER. Between the trimmed V and J ends, which lost 5 bases and 4 bases, there was a span of 20 bases. The length of the CDR3 is 16 residues. CDR3 in DNA: TGCGCCAGCAGCGAAGGGCAGGGATTAGTAGGCACTGAAGCTTTCTTT. As protein: CASSEGQGLVGTEAFF.

Turning to this clone: At one boundary the junction diverges from the germline segment, which might be a read error. The gene calls are TRBV7-7 and TRBJ2-5; D perhaps matches TRBD2 (7 bases). Germline CDR1 SSHAT, CDR2 FNYEAQ (reference sequence). The CDR3 loop spans 16 amino acids. The CDR3 loop reads CASSSPSGGSRETQYF. CDR3 bases: TGTGCTAGCAGCTCCCCCTCGGGGGGCTCTAGGGAGACCCAGTACTTC.

The chain has TRBV10-3 and TRBJ1-3, with D perhaps TRBD1 (6 bases). The V and J ends lost 10 bases and 0 bases respectively, with 10 bases between them. The germline gives CDR1 ENHRY, CDR2 SYGVKD. The CDR3 covers 13 residues. The CDR3, as DNA: TGTGCCACAGGCAGGGGCTCTGGAAACACCATATATTTT. Translating it yields CATGRGSGNTIYF.

The gene calls are TRBV7-8 and TRBJ1-1, with 9 nucleotides matching TRBD1. The V and J ends lost 5 bases and 6 bases, in that order; junction bases with no gene match: 10. CDR1 is SGHVS, CDR2 FQNEAQ, per germline. The CDR3 runs 15 residues. The CDR3 here is CASSRRQGGSAEAFF. CDR3 sequence (DNA): TGTGCCAGCAGCCGGCGACAGGGGGGGTCGGCTGAAGCTTTCTTT.

The CDR3 region is CASSLLAGDEQYF. CDR3 DNA sequence: TGTGCCAGCAGCTTATTAGCCGGGGACGAGCAGTACTTC. This chain connects TRBV7-2 to TRBJ2-7; D may be TRBD2 (5 bases). V lost 2 bases and J 5 bases, leaving 10 bases between the germline ends. The CDR3 has 13 residues. Germline V CDR1 and CDR2: SGHTA, FQGNSA.

This chain connects TRBV5-8 to TRBJ1-6, with D uncertain. The CDR3 runs to 13 residues. Per germline, CDR1 SGHTS and CDR2 YDEGEE. Trimming stripped 3 bases from V and 4 bases from J, with 5 bases between. The CDR3 region has the DNA TGTGCCAGCAGCTCGGGATATAATTCACCCCTCCACTTT. Translating it yields CASSSGYNSPLHF. Variable domain in full (rest from reference TRBV5-8 and TRBJ1-6): EAGVTQSPTHLIKTRGQQATLRCSPISGHTSVYWYQQALGLGLQFLLWYDEGEERNRGNFPPRFSGRQFPNYSSELNVNALELEDSALYLCASSSGYNSPLHFGNGTRLTVT.

The chain is built from TRBV29-1 and TRBJ2-1; 9 bases are shared with TRBD2. Germline V gene lookup returns CDR1 SQVTM and CDR2 ANQGSEA. CDR3 length equals 14 residues. V lost 5 bases to trimming and J lost 7 bases; unmatched junction nucleotides: 9. The CDR3 DNA sequence: TGCAGCGTTAGTTACCTAGCGGGACGGAATGAGCAGTTCTTC. Amino acid sequence: CSVSYLAGRNEQFF.

V gene TRBV27 combines with J gene TRBJ1-5; D not resolved. The CDR3 is 15 residues long. CDR1 is MNHEY, CDR2 SMNVEV, per germline (reference sequence). The germline V and J ends were trimmed by 4 bases and 0 bases, with 10 bases remaining between them. Here the CDR3 reads CASSSGGYSNQPQHF. The DNA for the CDR3 is TGTGCCAGCAGTTCCGGAGGGTATAGCAATCAGCCCCAGCATTTT.

V is TRBV5-1 and J is TRBJ2-3; the match to TRBD2 covers 8 bases. V was clipped by 4 bases and J by 6 bases; unmatched bases: 13. CDR3 length: 16 amino acids. Germline V gene data show CDR1 as SGHRS and CDR2 as YFSETQ. CDR3 bases: TGCGCCAGCAGCGGACTTAGCGGGATAACGTCGGATACGCAGTATTTT. Translation gives CASSGLSGITSDTQYF.

The V and J genes are TRBV4-1 and TRBJ2-5; 9 bases are shared with TRBD2. The CDR3 has 15 residues. V was pared by 3 bases and J by 5 bases, with 7 bases of the junction left unmatched. In germline, CDR1 is MGHRA, CDR2 YSYEKL. CDR3 loop: CASSHPGLAAETQYF. CDR3 coding DNA: TGCGCCAGCAGCCACCCGGGACTAGCTGCGGAGACCCAGTACTTC.